Listed here is a single T cell receptor (beta chain). Which cohort a participant joined came from the clinical history participants gave. The sample comes from a study of blood T cell repertoires in COVID-19. The CDR3 has 13 amino acids. V was clipped by 4 bases and J by 4 bases; unmatched bases: 2. Germline CDR1 and CDR2: LGHDT and YNNKEL (reference sequence). Per the authors' pipeline: By means of reference gene primer amplification, nucleated cell counts were estimated. Sequencing was performed with immunoSEQ multiplex PCR; in TCRdb, only in-frame clones are kept and a portion is missing. Clone size and the V and J calls come from that table; the DNA yielded D and trimming. The table has hundreds of thousands of clones, roughly 91% seen once.

The sequenced sample consisted of PBMCs or T cells enriched from blood (not recorded which). This receptor was identified in a woman between 45 and 60 years old who had been exposed to COVID-19. V gene TRBV3-1 (or the pseudogene TRBV3-2) combines with J gene TRBJ1-2; 8 bases agree with TRBD1. In DNA form, the CDR3 reads TGTGCCAGCAGCCTTGACAGGGGCTATGGCTACACCTTC. This gives the protein CASSLDRGYGYTF.